Following are 3 T cell receptor beta chains from one sample sequenced in a study of somatic mutations in cytotoxic T cells in rheumatoid arthritis (dated by TCRdb to 2017 to 2019). Library generation was performed with the immunoSEQ multiplex PCR assay. TCRdb took over this immuneACCESS table, retaining in-frame rearrangements with V and J assigned. Such tables are incomplete; in checked studies, under half of the missing clones stem from an unresolved V gene, and the remainder is unexplained. A total of about 20,000 clones appear in this sample, about four fifths of them only once. The top ten hold under 15% of the sample. The source material was CD8+ T cells sorted from blood. These TCRs come from an adult with rheumatoid arthritis.

J is TRBJ1-1 and V is TRBV5-4; weak D call: TRBD1 (5 bases). Trimming removed 6 bases at V and 0 bases at J, with 15 bases between. The CDR3 totals 15 residues. CDR1 is SGHNT, CDR2 YYREEE, per germline (reference sequence). As DNA, the CDR3 is TGTGCCAGCACCAGGCCAGGGCAGATGAACACTGAAGCTTTCTTT. This encodes CASTRPGQMNTEAFF. The full variable domain, with the rest looked up from reference TRBV5-4 and TRBJ1-1, is ETGVTQSPTHLIKTRGQQVTLRCSSQSGHNTVSWYQQALGQGPQFIFQYYREEENGRGNFPPRFSGLQFPNYSSELNVNALELDDSALYLCASTRPGQMNTEAFFGQGTRLTVV.

V is TRBV5-1 and J is TRBJ2-2; 7 positions match TRBD2. Germline CDR1 is SGHRS and CDR2 is YFSETQ. V was pared by 0 bases and J by 6 bases, with 5 bases of the junction left unmatched. The CDR3 runs 15 residues. The CDR3 sequence: CASSLALGGAGELFF. Written as DNA, the CDR3 is TGCGCCAGCAGCTTGGCGCTGGGAGGGGCCGGGGAGCTGTTTTTT.

The V gene is TRBV4-1, the J gene TRBJ2-7; 10 nucleotides line up with TRBD2. The CDR3 is 16 residues long. J lost 9 bases, V lost 2 bases, and 13 bases had no gene match. Germline values: CDR1 MGHRA, CDR2 YSYEKL. Here the CDR3 DNA reads TGCGCCAGCAGCCAACTAGGACTAGCGGAGTCCGGGGGGCAGTACTTC. Its translation is CASSQLGLAESGGQYF.